This T cell receptor beta chain originates from a study of T-cell memory formation after mild COVID-19. TCRdb reprocessed the 5' RACE reads via MiXCR and lists one record per CDR3 protein. The sample includes about 27,000 distinct CDR3 sequences, roughly 16% of them seen just once. This clonotype was recorded many times. Trimming cost V 4 bases and J 5 bases; bases outside gene matches: 4. The CDR3 covers 13 residues. Per the germline V gene, CDR1 is GTSNPN and CDR2 is SVGIG (reference sequence). Specimen: PBMCs or a T cell subset sorted from them (not recorded which). The chain joins TRBV30 to TRBJ2-5, with 10 positions matching TRBD1. This clonotype was sampled from an adult who had mild COVID-19 (a few samples of this study predate the infection). Cell type and time point are not known. The CDR3 nucleotides read TGTGCCTGGAACCGGGACAGGGGTGAGACCCAGTACTTC. Amino acids: CAWNRDRGETQYF.